The 30 T cell receptor beta chains below all came from one sample that was sequenced in a study of T cells in Graves' hyperthyroidism and ophthalmopathy. Using RNA transcripts as the source, TCR beta CDR3 regions were amplified. HTBI primers drove first-round RT-PCR of the TCR CDR3. From the multiplex PCR reads, TCRdb called clonotypes with MiXCR, one entry per CDR3 protein. The sample records fewer than 650,000 distinct CDR3 sequences, roughly 14% being singletons. The sequenced sample consisted of blood. The origin of the receptors is a woman in her 30s with Graves' hyperthyroidism that later progressed to Graves' ophthalmopathy.

The sample holds many counts of this clonotype. The rearrangement joins TRBV28 to TRBJ2-5; TRBD2 is a possible D gene (5 bases). Germline V gene data show CDR1 as MDHEN and CDR2 as SYDVKM. Trimming took 6 bases from V and 5 from J, leaving 19 bases between them. The CDR3 is made up of 15 amino acids. CDR3 nucleotide sequence: TGTGCCAGCAGACCACGTTCCGGAGGTGGGGAGACCCAGTACTTC. It encodes CASRPRSGGGETQYF.

This clonotype appeared a few times. V is TRBV20-1 and J is TRBJ2-5; a possible D gene is TRBD1 (6 bases). V was trimmed by 2 bases and J by 3 bases, leaving 13 bases between them. The CDR3 consists of 14 residues. Germline V gives CDR1 DFQATT, CDR2 SNEGSKA (reference sequence). This CDR3 is CSARSGDPKETQYF. CDR3 coding DNA: TGCAGTGCTAGATCAGGGGACCCCAAAGAGACCCAGTACTTC.

This clonotype occurred once. The J gene is TRBJ2-1, the V gene TRBV10-2; 12 positions match TRBD2. Trimming cost V 3 bases and J 9 bases; bases outside gene matches: 6. From germline, CDR1 is WSHSY and CDR2 SAAADI. CDR3 length: 15 amino acids. The CDR3 nucleotides read TGCGCCAGCAGTGAATTCCTAGCGGGAGGGGGTGAGCAGTTCTTC. Protein: CASSEFLAGGGEQFF.

Details on this clonotype: Just one base apart from a much larger clone, this may be a read error. CDR3 protein: CAINGVRADTQYF. The CDR3 DNA reads as TGTGCCATCAACGGGGTTCGGGCAGATACGCAGTATTTT. V is TRBV10-3 and J is TRBJ2-3, with D possibly being TRBD2 (5 bases). CDR3 length equals 13 residues. CDR1 and CDR2 from the germline V gene are ENHRY and SYGVKD. Trimming took off 7 bases at V and 4 bases at J, with 12 bases between the two ends.

Only a few counts were recorded for this clonotype. A junction end diverges from the germline sequence, so it may reflect a read error. The chain uses TRBV2 and TRBJ2-3; D is perhaps TRBD2 (6 bases). Germline lookup yields CDR1 SNHLY and CDR2 FYNNEI. This CDR3 spans 15 amino acids. The CDR3: CATIAGLATTDAQYF. CDR3 nucleotide sequence: TGTGCCACCATAGCCGGGCTAGCGACCACAGATGCGCAGTATTTT.

This clonotype was detected many times. This rearrangement joins TRBV6-2 or TRBV6-3 to TRBJ2-7, with 8 bases identical to TRBD2. Germline CDR1 and CDR2: MNHEY and SVGEGT. CDR3 length: 15 amino acids. Unmatched junction bases numbered 10, after V lost 6 bases and J lost 3 bases. Written as DNA, the CDR3 is TGTGCCAGCAGCTTCGGGGGGGTTTCAAACTACGAGCAGTACTTC. Protein product: CASSFGGVSNYEQYF.

This clonotype was counted only a few times. The CDR3 DNA reads as TGCAGTGCTAGAGATCCCCAACTAGCGGGAGACTCCCCAGAGCAGTTCTTC. Amino acids: CSARDPQLAGDSPEQFF. The chain carries TRBV20-1 and TRBJ2-1, with 11 positions matching TRBD2. The CDR3 sequence is 17 residues long. V shed 0 bases, J shed 10 bases, and the junction held 14 bases outside the gene matches. Germline V gene data show CDR1 as DFQATT and CDR2 as SNEGSKA (reference sequence).

The chain recombines TRBV6-1 with TRBJ1-2, with D uncertain. There are 17 residues in the CDR3. V gave up 5 bases and J gave up 8 bases, with 27 bases separating them. CDR1 is MNHNS, CDR2 SASEGT, per germline. The CDR3 here is CASSYTSRANEPVGYTF. In nucleotides, the CDR3 is TGTGCCAGCAGTTACACGTCGAGGGCCAATGAGCCAGTCGGCTACACCTTC.

This clonotype was counted ten times or more. V and J are TRBV28 and TRBJ2-1; D is ambiguous. V lost 7 bases to trimming and J lost 1 base, with 11 bases between them. The CDR3 sequence is 14 residues long. Germline CDR1 MDHEN, CDR2 SYDVKM. CDR3 region: CASKFYPSYNEQFF. DNA for the CDR3: TGTGCCAGCAAGTTTTACCCTTCCTACAATGAGCAGTTCTTC.

In regard to this clonotype: One junction end does not reproduce the germline sequence, and a read error may be involved. V is TRBV6-2 or TRBV6-3 and J is TRBJ1-1; no definite D call. This CDR3 spans 13 amino acids. Germline V gene lookup returns CDR1 MNHEY and CDR2 SVGEGT. For the CDR3, the DNA is TGTGCCAGCAGTTACAGGATGAACACTGTAGCTTTCTTT. As protein: CASSYRMNTVAFF.

This clonotype was detected only a few times. This chain links TRBV5-1 with TRBJ1-4; D uncertain. The V gene lost 1 base and the J gene lost 7 bases, with 17 bases spanning the gap. This CDR3 region has 16 residues. CDR1 is SGHRS and CDR2 is YFSETQ in the germline V gene. The CDR3 sequence is CASSLRPVDGSEKLFF. The CDR3 nucleotides are TGCGCCAGCAGCTTGAGGCCAGTAGATGGGAGTGAAAAACTGTTTTTT.

This clonotype was recorded many times. CDR3 in DNA: TGTGCCAGCAGCCCCGACAGGGGGGCTAATGAAAAACTGTTTTTT. Translation: CASSPDRGANEKLFF. The chain employs TRBV7-9 and TRBJ1-4; the match to TRBD1 covers 9 bases. V gave up 5 bases and J gave up 3 bases; unmatched junction bases: 4. CDR1 is SEHNR, CDR2 FQNEAQ, per germline (reference sequence). The CDR3 runs to 15 residues.

The table lists this clonotype with many counts. V is TRBV5-1 and J is TRBJ2-1, with 9 bases aligning to TRBD2. The CDR3 consists of 15 residues. Germline V gives CDR1 SGHRS, CDR2 YFSETQ. V dropped 0 bases and J dropped 8; count of bases not matched to a gene: 6. CDR3: CASSLGLAGAHEQFF. CDR3 sequence (DNA): TGCGCCAGCAGCTTGGGGTTAGCGGGAGCCCATGAGCAGTTCTTC.

In its sample, this clonotype was seen many times. J is TRBJ1-6 and V is TRBV2, with unresolved D. The CDR3 length is 13 residues. The germline CDR1 and CDR2 sequences are SNHLY and FYNNEI. Between the trimmed V and J ends, which lost 4 bases and 9 bases, there was a span of 10 bases. CDR3 region: CASSGQSSSPLHF. DNA for the CDR3: TGTGCCAGCAGTGGGCAATCCAGTTCACCCCTCCACTTT.

The J gene is TRBJ1-1, the V gene TRBV27, with D tentatively TRBD1 (6 bases). Per germline, CDR1 MNHEY and CDR2 SMNVEV (reference sequence). V lost 5 bases and J 11 bases, leaving 12 bases between the germline ends. The CDR3 extends over 11 amino acids. The CDR3 DNA reads TGTGCCAGCAGTGAGTCAGGGGAGGCTTTCTTT. This translates into CASSESGEAFF.

At least ten counts were recorded for this clonotype. The gene calls are TRBV12-3 or TRBV12-4 and TRBJ2-7, with a weak D call TRBD1 (6 bases). The CDR3 is 16 amino acids. Trimming took 2 bases from V and 2 from J, leaving 16 bases between them. The CDR3, as DNA: TGTGCCAGCAGTTTAATGGGGTGGGACACTACCTACGAGCAGTACTTC. Translated: CASSLMGWDTTYEQYF.

The sample holds many counts of this clonotype. The chain carries TRBV3-1 and TRBJ1-3; D not certain. This CDR3 is built from 13 residues. CDR1 and CDR2 (germline): LGHDT, YNNKEL (reference sequence). V shed 5 bases and J shed 0 bases, with 5 bases lying between them. The CDR3 is CASSWTSGNTIYF. The CDR3 DNA reads as TGTGCCAGCAGCTGGACCTCTGGAAACACCATATATTTT.

This chain links TRBV3-1 with TRBJ2-1; weak D call: TRBD2 (5 bases). Germline V gives CDR1 LGHDT, CDR2 YNNKEL (reference sequence). The CDR3 extends over 13 amino acids. Between the trimmed V and J ends, which lost 1 base and 7 bases, there was a span of 8 bases. CDR3 sequence (DNA): TGTGCCAGCAGCCAAGGCCGAGGGAATGAGCAGTTCTTC. Its translation is CASSQGRGNEQFF.

The table lists this clonotype with a few counts. The gene calls are TRBV20-1 and TRBJ2-5; 10 bases map to TRBD1. Trimming removed 5 bases from V and 2 bases from J; junction bases left unmatched: 2. The CDR3 covers 13 residues. Per the germline V gene, CDR1 is DFQATT and CDR2 is SNEGSKA (reference sequence). The chain's CDR3 is CSAQDRGQETQYF. The CDR3 coding sequence is TGCAGTGCTCAGGACAGGGGGCAAGAGACCCAGTACTTC.

V usage is TRBV29-1 and J usage is TRBJ1-2; D call uncertain. The CDR3 runs to 13 residues. V shed 6 bases and J shed 2 bases, with 13 bases lying between them. The V gene's germline CDR1 is SQVTM and CDR2 ANQGSEA. The CDR3 DNA reads as TGCAGCGTAATCTCGACGGAGAACTATGGCTACACCTTC. Translating it yields CSVISTENYGYTF.

This clonotype was seen ten or more times. The chain links TRBV3-1 to TRBJ2-7, with unresolved D. The V gene's germline CDR1 is LGHDT and CDR2 YNNKEL (reference sequence). The CDR3 consists of 14 residues. The ends were cut back, 7 bases at V and 1 base at J, with 14 bases in the middle. CDR3 in amino acids: CASTPTAGSYEQYF. CDR3 sequence (DNA): TGTGCCAGCACCCCTACCGCCGGGTCCTACGAGCAGTACTTC.

This clonotype has a count of ten or more. The chain links TRBV20-1 to TRBJ2-1, with 10 nucleotides matching TRBD1. V was clipped by 4 bases and J by 8 bases; unmatched bases: 11. Germline V gene sequence: CDR1 DFQATT, CDR2 SNEGSKA (reference sequence). There are 15 residues in the CDR3. CDR3 sequence: CSAKGDRGRLDEQFF. CDR3 nucleotides: TGCAGTGCTAAAGGAGACAGGGGGCGTTTGGATGAGCAGTTCTTC.

This clonotype has at least ten counts. This chain uses TRBV14 with TRBJ1-6; D unclear. The CDR3 extends over 12 amino acids. The V and J ends lost 2 bases and 8 bases respectively, with 4 bases between them. Looked up from germline, CDR1 is SGHDN and CDR2 is FVKESK. CDR3 loop: CASSQSDSPLHF. CDR3 nucleotides: TGTGCCAGCAGCCAATCGGATTCACCCCTCCACTTT. Combining the CDR3 with reference TRBV14 and TRBJ1-6 gives the whole variable domain EAGVTQFPSHSVIEKGQTVTLRCDPISGHDNLYWYRRVMGKEIKFLLHFVKESKQDESGMPNNRFLAERTGGTYSTLKVQPAELEDSGVYFCASSQSDSPLHFGNGTRLTVT.

In its sample, this clonotype was seen many times. The rearrangement uses TRBV29-1 and TRBJ1-1; the match to TRBD1 covers 7 bases. The V segment lost 6 bases and the J segment 1 base; nucleotides outside the gene matches: 5. CDR3 size: 13 residues. Germline V gene sequence: CDR1 SQVTM, CDR2 ANQGSEA. The chain's CDR3 is CSVTTGANTEAFF. As DNA, the CDR3 is TGCAGCGTCACTACAGGGGCGAACACTGAAGCTTTCTTT. Full variable domain (remainder filled in from reference TRBV29-1 and TRBJ1-1): SAVISQKPSRDICQRGTSLTIQCQVDSQVTMMFWYRQQPGQSLTLIATANQGSEATYESGFVIDKFPISRPNLTFSTLTVSNMSPEDSSIYLCSVTTGANTEAFFGQGTRLTVV.

The chain recombines TRBV7-2 with TRBJ2-5, with 15 bases lining up with TRBD2. Germline V gives CDR1 SGHTA, CDR2 FQGNSA. The CDR3 is made up of 17 amino acids. J gave up 5 bases and V 2 bases, and 6 bases lay outside the gene matches. The CDR3 protein is CASSLYGTSGGWETQYF. In nucleotides, the CDR3 is TGTGCCAGCAGCTTATATGGGACTAGCGGGGGGTGGGAGACCCAGTACTTC.

This clonotype was found many times. This chain joins TRBV5-6 and TRBJ1-2, with D perhaps matching TRBD1 (6 bases). Germline CDR1 reads SGHDT; CDR2 reads YYEEEE. V was trimmed by 3 bases and J by 4 bases, leaving 19 bases between them. The CDR3 covers 16 residues. This CDR3 reads CASSSEGGERGYGYTF. In DNA form, the CDR3 reads TGTGCCAGCAGCTCCGAGGGGGGGGAACGTGGCTATGGCTACACCTTC.

This clonotype was picked up many times. The gene calls are TRBV6-1 and TRBJ1-1; D call uncertain. The germline gives CDR1 MNHNS, CDR2 SASEGT. CDR3 length: 13 amino acids. V lost 3 bases and J 0 bases, leaving 5 bases between the germline ends. The CDR3 is CASSDGMNTEAFF. DNA for the CDR3: TGTGCCAGCAGTGACGGCATGAACACTGAAGCTTTCTTT.

Many counts were recorded for this clonotype. The J gene is TRBJ2-5, the V gene TRBV29-1; D call uncertain. This CDR3 has 10 residues. Germline values: CDR1 SQVTM, CDR2 ANQGSEA. Between the trimmed V and J ends, which lost 2 bases and 5 bases, there was a span of 3 bases. The CDR3 DNA is TGCAGCGTTGAACTTGAGACCCAGTACTTC. Amino acid sequence: CSVELETQYF.

This clonotype has a handful of counts. The chain links TRBV24-1 to TRBJ2-3; D is perhaps TRBD1 or TRBD2 (6 bases each). There are 16 residues in the CDR3. Trimming removed 4 bases at V and 3 bases at J, with 16 bases between. Germline values: CDR1 KGHDR, CDR2 SFDVKD. CDR3 sequence reads: CATSDSRGAITDTQYF. Written as DNA, the CDR3 is TGTGCCACCAGTGACTCAAGGGGGGCTATAACAGATACGCAGTATTTT.

The chain recombines TRBV19 with TRBJ2-2; tentatively, D is TRBD2 (5 bases). CDR3 size: 15 residues. In germline, CDR1 is LNHDA, CDR2 SQIVND (reference sequence). The V gene lost 2 bases and the J gene lost 3 bases, with 10 bases spanning the gap. The CDR3 DNA follows: TGTGCCAGTAGTATAAGCCTAGCTTACACCGGGGAGCTGTTTTTT. Encoded protein: CASSISLAYTGELFF.